This TCR beta chain was observed in a study of shared clonotypes between healthy human individuals. The assay used deep level. Splitting of each subset's genomic DNA was done evenly across several immunoSEQ plates. Method: immunoSEQ multiplex PCR; TCRdb's copy keeps in-frame clones and lacks some. The sample includes about 1 million clones, around four fifths of them seen just once. V was shortened by 5 bases and J by 0 bases, with 13 bases between the two germline ends. The V gene's germline CDR1 is MNHEY and CDR2 SVGAGI. The CDR3 consists of 15 residues. Sequencing was carried out using memory CD4+ T cells sorted from blood. The sample's subset: CD45RA-negative fraction. This TCR was sampled from a man between 18 and 29 years old in good health. The chain joins TRBV6-5 to TRBJ2-5; D possibly corresponds to TRBD1 (5 bases). The CDR3 sequence is CASSLSRQYQETQYF. In DNA form, the CDR3 reads TGTGCCAGCAGTCTAAGCCGACAGTACCAAGAGACCCAGTACTTC.